The 28 T cell receptor beta chains listed next were all sequenced from one sample in a study of PD-1 blockade in classical Hodgkin lymphoma. Time point of the sample: cycle 4 day 1 (C4D1), after 5 to 7 weeks of nivolumab. Each patient's relapse followed autologous stem cell transplantation, and brentuximab vedotin exposure varied. Sequencing was performed with immunoSEQ multiplex PCR; in TCRdb, only in-frame clones are kept and a portion is missing. The sample lists around 4,600 clones; approximately 67% were seen once. Specimen: peripheral blood mononuclear cells (PBMCs), collected before the fourth cycle of nivolumab. These receptors all come from a human donor with classical Hodgkin lymphoma.

The chain has TRBV30 and TRBJ1-6, with D possibly TRBD1 on 5 matching bases. This CDR3 contains 14 residues. CDR1 GTSNPN and CDR2 SVGIG come from the germline V gene (reference sequence). Trimming removed 4 bases at V and 7 bases at J, with 14 bases between. The CDR3 is CAWNSGTLNSPLHF. The CDR3 bases are TGTGCCTGGAACTCTGGGACGTTAAATTCACCCCTCCACTTT.

This sequence joins TRBV5-4 and TRBJ2-7; D gene ambiguous. CDR3 length: 14 amino acids. V was cut by 3 bases and J by 5 bases, with 15 bases left in between. Germline V gene sequence: CDR1 SGHNT, CDR2 YYREEE (reference sequence). CDR3 DNA: TGTGCCAGCAGCTCGACGCGCTGGATGGACGAGCAGTACTTC. Translated: CASSSTRWMDEQYF.

The gene calls are TRBV7-2 and TRBJ2-3; a weak D match, TRBD2 (7 bases). V lost 2 bases and J lost 5, with 8 bases in between. The CDR3 covers 13 residues. Germline V gives CDR1 SGHTA, CDR2 FQGNSA. CDR3 nucleotides: TGTGCCAGCAGCTTAAGGGGGGGAGATACGCAGTATTTT. This encodes CASSLRGGDTQYF.

The J gene is TRBJ1-5, the V gene TRBV9, with a possible D match to TRBD1 (6 bases). The CDR3 spans 15 residues. The germline gives CDR1 SGDLS, CDR2 YYNGEE. V was shortened by 3 bases and J by 5 bases, with 15 bases between the two germline ends. The CDR3 bases are TGTGCCAGCAGCGCCCCGGGGGCTATTGATCAGCCCCAGCATTTT. Encoded protein: CASSAPGAIDQPQHF.

The J gene is TRBJ2-7, the V gene TRBV4-3; D is unclear. From germline, CDR1 is LGHNA and CDR2 YSLEER. CDR3 length equals 15 residues. Trimming shortened V by 1 base and J by 3 bases, and 13 bases separated the two germline ends. CDR3 loop: CASSQGLNSLYEQYF. The CDR3 nucleotides read TGCGCCAGCAGCCAAGGACTGAACAGCCTCTACGAGCAGTACTTC.

This clone has a single count. The CDR3 loop reads CASSQDLKLAGGQRGGDTQYF. In nucleotides, the CDR3 is TGTGCCAGCAGCCAAGATTTGAAACTAGCGGGGGGACAAAGGGGAGGGGATACGCAGTATTTT. The chain uses TRBV4-2 and TRBJ2-3, with TRBD2 matching over 12 bases. This CDR3 has 21 residues. Germline V gives CDR1 LGHNA, CDR2 YNFKEQ. V lost 0 bases and J lost 6; bases outside the gene matches: 19.

The V call is TRBV5-6, the J call TRBJ1-6; TRBD1 matches at 7 bases. Germline V gives CDR1 SGHDT, CDR2 YYEEEE. V dropped 2 bases and J dropped 10; count of bases not matched to a gene: 6. The CDR3 covers 14 residues. Here the CDR3 reads CASSFYRGYSPLHF. CDR3 nucleotides: TGTGCCAGCAGCTTTTACAGGGGATACTCACCCCTCCACTTT. The entire variable domain, with the rest obtained from reference TRBV5-6 and TRBJ1-6, is as follows: DAGVTQSPTHLIKTRGQQVTLRCSPKSGHDTVSWYQQALGQGPQFIFQYYEEEERQRGNFPDRFSGHQFPNYSSELNVNALLLGDSALYLCASSFYRGYSPLHFGNGTRLTVT.

The genes are TRBV28 and TRBJ2-7, with 7 nucleotides matching TRBD2. Per germline, CDR1 MDHEN and CDR2 SYDVKM. The CDR3 spans 17 residues. Losses at the gene ends were 4 bases for V and 3 bases for J; bases not matched to a gene: 15. The CDR3 here is CASSSRGVAGPNYEQYF. The CDR3, as DNA: TGTGCCAGCAGTTCCCGGGGGGTCGCCGGGCCTAACTACGAGCAGTACTTC.

This sequence joins TRBV6-1 and TRBJ2-4; D remains unclear. Trimming took off 6 bases at V and 11 bases at J, with 11 bases between the two ends. This CDR3 is 11 amino acids long. Germline-derived CDR1 and CDR2 are MNHNS and SASEGT. CDR3 bases: TGTGCCAGCAGGTCGGAACGGTTTCAGTACTTC. Amino acids: CASRSERFQYF.

The chain is built from TRBV5-6 and TRBJ2-3, with 7 bases aligning to TRBD1. CDR1 and CDR2 (germline): SGHDT, YYEEEE. Trimming removed 4 bases from V and 1 base from J; junction bases left unmatched: 3. The CDR3 has 14 amino acids. The CDR3 DNA reads TGTGCCAGCAGCACCGGACAGGGCACAGATACGCAGTATTTT. This sequence encodes CASSTGQGTDTQYF.

The V call is TRBV29-1, the J call TRBJ1-4; D is possibly TRBD1 (5 bases). This CDR3 comprises 12 residues. V lost 4 bases and J 7 bases, leaving 10 bases between the germline ends. Germline lookup yields CDR1 SQVTM and CDR2 ANQGSEA. The CDR3 DNA follows: TGCAGCGTTGCGGCAGGGACTGAAAAACTGTTTTTT. It translates to CSVAAGTEKLFF.

V usage is TRBV6-1 and J usage is TRBJ2-7; D is ambiguous. This CDR3 spans 12 amino acids. Trimming cost V 6 bases and J 2 bases, with 8 bases left between them. Germline lookup yields CDR1 MNHNS and CDR2 SASEGT. The CDR3 coding sequence is TGTGCCAGCAGCGTCAGGCCCTACGAGCAGTACTTC. Its protein product is CASSVRPYEQYF.

The rearrangement joins TRBV6-1 to TRBJ2-1; a possible D gene is TRBD1 (5 bases). CDR1 and CDR2 from the germline V gene are MNHNS and SASEGT. This CDR3 comprises 12 residues. V lost 5 bases to trimming and J lost 10 bases, with 12 bases between them. CDR3 residues: CASSRGLGEQFF. The CDR3 bases are TGTGCCAGCAGTAGGGGCCTTGGGGAGCAGTTCTTC.

This sequence joins TRBV2 and TRBJ2-2; D gene uncertain. Trimming left V 3 bases short and J 5 bases short, with 13 bases between. The CDR3 contains 15 residues. Germline values: CDR1 SNHLY, CDR2 FYNNEI. The CDR3, as DNA: TGTGCCAGCAGTGAGCAGACACCCCGGACCGGGGAGCTGTTTTTT. Translating gives CASSEQTPRTGELFF.

The rearrangement uses TRBV6-5 and TRBJ1-1, with 7 bases identical to TRBD1. V shed 0 bases and J 3 bases; nucleotides not matched to a gene: 4. CDR3 length: 15 amino acids. CDR1 is MNHEY and CDR2 is SVGAGI in the germline V gene. The CDR3 bases are TGTGCCAGCAGTTACTCTGACAGGGCGGACACTGAAGCTTTCTTT. It codes for CASSYSDRADTEAFF.

The genes are TRBV18 and TRBJ2-7; 9 bases match TRBD1. J gave up 4 bases and V 6 bases, and 10 bases lay outside the gene matches. CDR1 and CDR2 from the germline V gene are KGHSH and LQKENI. CDR3 length: 15 residues. This CDR3 is CASSETGTGKYEQYF. CDR3 bases: TGTGCCAGCTCCGAAACCGGGACAGGGAAATACGAGCAGTACTTC.

This clone has just one count. J is TRBJ1-2 and V is TRBV7-2; 7 bases map to TRBD1. Per germline, CDR1 SGHTA and CDR2 FQGNSA. This CDR3 is built from 15 residues. With 1 base clipped from V and 4 bases from J, the junction kept 6 bases outside the gene matches. The CDR3 nucleotides read TGTGCCAGCAGCTTAGTAGGGGACAGATCCTATGGCTACACCTTC. Translated, it gives CASSLVGDRSYGYTF.

This clone occurred once. V and J are TRBV7-3 and TRBJ2-7, with 7 bases identical to TRBD2. Trimming at V came to 2 bases and at J to 5 bases, leaving 6 bases not matched to a gene. The CDR3 has 14 amino acids. Per the germline V gene, CDR1 is SGHTA and CDR2 is FQGTGA. The CDR3 DNA sequence: TGTGCCAGCAGCTTAGGCGGGAGTGTAGACGAGCAGTACTTC. This sequence encodes CASSLGGSVDEQYF. The complete variable domain, with remaining parts taken from reference TRBV7-3 and TRBJ2-7, reads GAGVSQTPSNKVTEKGKYVELRCDPISGHTALYWYRQSLGQGPEFLIYFQGTGAADDSGLPNDRFFAVRPEGSVSTLKIQRTERGDSAVYLCASSLGGSVDEQYFGPGTRLTVT.

The V call is TRBV5-4, the J call TRBJ2-2, with 8 bases aligning to TRBD1. This CDR3 has 14 residues. The V gene's germline CDR1 is SGHNT and CDR2 YYREEE (reference sequence). V was pared by 7 bases and J by 2 bases, with 4 bases of the junction left unmatched. Written as DNA, the CDR3 is TGTGCCAGCCGACAGGGGATAAACACCGGGGAGCTGTTTTTT. Protein product: CASRQGINTGELFF. Using reference TRBV5-4 and TRBJ2-2 for the parts outside the CDR3, the full variable domain is ETGVTQSPTHLIKTRGQQVTLRCSSQSGHNTVSWYQQALGQGPQFIFQYYREEENGRGNFPPRFSGLQFPNYSSELNVNALELDDSALYLCASRQGINTGELFFGEGSRLTVL.

This chain joins TRBV4-1 and TRBJ2-2; 12 positions agree with TRBD2. In germline, CDR1 is MGHRA, CDR2 YSYEKL. The CDR3 is 16 residues long. The V gene end was trimmed by 4 bases and the J gene end by 6 bases; junction bases not matched to a gene: 6. CDR3 sequence reads: CASSRGLAGRSGELFF. The CDR3 region has the DNA TGCGCCAGCAGCCGCGGACTAGCGGGACGTTCCGGGGAGCTGTTTTTT.

This clone has a single count. The chain links TRBV6-5 to TRBJ2-3, with unresolved D. The CDR3 has 13 residues. The V gene's germline CDR1 is MNHEY and CDR2 SVGAGI. Trimming left V 7 bases short and J 1 base short, with 9 bases between. CDR3 nucleotide sequence: TGTGCCAGCACCCAGACCCGCACAGATACGCAGTATTTT. Translation gives CASTQTRTDTQYF.

The rearrangement joins TRBV18 to TRBJ1-1; D unclear. CDR3 length: 12 amino acids. Germline values: CDR1 KGHSH, CDR2 LQKENI. V was trimmed by 2 bases and J by 5 bases, leaving 6 bases between them. The chain's CDR3 is CASSPTRTEAFF. Written as DNA, the CDR3 is TGTGCCAGCTCACCAACGAGAACTGAAGCTTTCTTT.

This clone was picked up a small number of times. CDR3 sequence: CASSVEDGGGYEQYF. Here the CDR3 DNA reads TGTGCCAGCAGCGTAGAGGATGGGGGGGGCTACGAGCAGTACTTC. The chain couples TRBV9 to TRBJ2-7, with 7 positions matching TRBD2. Unmatched junction bases numbered 6, after V lost 0 bases and J lost 3 bases. This CDR3 spans 15 amino acids. Germline V gives CDR1 SGDLS, CDR2 YYNGEE. The complete variable domain, with remaining parts taken from reference TRBV9 and TRBJ2-7, reads DSGVTQTPKHLITATGQRVTLRCSPRSGDLSVYWYQQSLDQGLQFLIQYYNGEERAKGNILERFSAQQFPDLHSELNLSSLELGDSALYFCASSVEDGGGYEQYFGPGTRLTVT.

This clone is medium-sized by share. This chain uses TRBV10-3 with TRBJ2-3, with TRBD2 identical over 7 bases. Trimming cost V 4 bases and J 2 bases; bases outside gene matches: 3. In germline, CDR1 is ENHRY, CDR2 SYGVKD. CDR3 length: 14 amino acids. CDR3 sequence (DNA): TGTGCCATCAGTGTCAGCGGGGACACAGATACGCAGTATTTT. Residues: CAISVSGDTDTQYF.

This clone was counted a few times. Additional DNA sequences in this sample encode the identical CDR3. V and J are TRBV30 and TRBJ1-2; D perhaps matches TRBD1 (6 bases). The CDR3 spans 13 residues. The V end lost 0 bases, the J end lost 8 bases, and 13 bases lay between the germline ends. Germline V gene sequence: CDR1 GTSNPN, CDR2 SVGIG (reference sequence). In DNA form, the CDR3 reads TGTGCCTGGAGTGTAGGGGGGGGGCGCGGCTACACCTTC. Its translation: CAWSVGGGRGYTF.

This clone was picked up a small number of times. This sequence joins TRBV11-1 and TRBJ2-1; 11 bases map to TRBD2. CDR1 is SGHAT, CDR2 FQDESV, per germline (reference sequence). The V and J ends lost 5 bases and 6 bases, in that order; junction bases with no gene match: 9. The CDR3 loop spans 16 amino acids. The chain's CDR3 is CASSHAELAGVNEQFF. In DNA form, the CDR3 reads TGTGCCAGCAGCCATGCAGAACTAGCGGGAGTCAATGAGCAGTTCTTC.

The chain combines TRBV19 with TRBJ1-3; D gene unclear. This CDR3 has 13 residues. Germline assignment: CDR1 LNHDA and CDR2 SQIVND (reference sequence). The germline V and J ends were trimmed by 3 bases and 0 bases, with 3 bases remaining between them. CDR3 sequence reads: CASSIISGNTIYF. CDR3 in DNA: TGTGCCAGTAGTATTATCTCTGGAAACACCATATATTTT.

This chain uses TRBV5-8 with TRBJ1-1; D is undetermined. CDR1 SGHTS and CDR2 YDEGEE come from the germline V gene. Between the trimmed V and J ends, which lost 4 bases and 3 bases, there was a span of 16 bases. This CDR3 has 15 amino acids. The CDR3 is CASSRPIKRDTEAFF. The DNA for the CDR3 is TGTGCCAGCAGCAGGCCCATAAAGAGGGACACTGAAGCTTTCTTT. The complete variable domain, with remaining parts taken from reference TRBV5-8 and TRBJ1-1, reads EAGVTQSPTHLIKTRGQQATLRCSPISGHTSVYWYQQALGLGLQFLLWYDEGEERNRGNFPPRFSGRQFPNYSSELNVNALELEDSALYLCASSRPIKRDTEAFFGQGTRLTVV.